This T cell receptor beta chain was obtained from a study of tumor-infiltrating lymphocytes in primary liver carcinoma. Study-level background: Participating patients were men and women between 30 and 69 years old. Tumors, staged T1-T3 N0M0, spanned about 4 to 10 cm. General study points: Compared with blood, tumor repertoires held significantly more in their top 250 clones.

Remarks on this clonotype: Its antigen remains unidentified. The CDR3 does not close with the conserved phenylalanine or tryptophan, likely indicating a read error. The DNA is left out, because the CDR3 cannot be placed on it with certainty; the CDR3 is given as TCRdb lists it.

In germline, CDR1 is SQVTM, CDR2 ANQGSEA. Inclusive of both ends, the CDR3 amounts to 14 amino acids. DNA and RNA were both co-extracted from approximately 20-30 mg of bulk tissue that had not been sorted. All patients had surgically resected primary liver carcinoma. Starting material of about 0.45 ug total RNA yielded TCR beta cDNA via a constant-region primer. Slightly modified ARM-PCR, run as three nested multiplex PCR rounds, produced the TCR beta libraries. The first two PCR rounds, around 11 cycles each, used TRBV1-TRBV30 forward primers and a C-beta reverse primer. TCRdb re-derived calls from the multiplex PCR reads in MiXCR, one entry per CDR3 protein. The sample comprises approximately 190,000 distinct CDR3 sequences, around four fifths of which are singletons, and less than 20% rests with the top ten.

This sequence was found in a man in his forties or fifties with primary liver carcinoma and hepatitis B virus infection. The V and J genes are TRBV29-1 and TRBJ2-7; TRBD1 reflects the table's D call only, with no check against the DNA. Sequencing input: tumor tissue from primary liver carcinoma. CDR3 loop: CSVAPWGANHEQHS.